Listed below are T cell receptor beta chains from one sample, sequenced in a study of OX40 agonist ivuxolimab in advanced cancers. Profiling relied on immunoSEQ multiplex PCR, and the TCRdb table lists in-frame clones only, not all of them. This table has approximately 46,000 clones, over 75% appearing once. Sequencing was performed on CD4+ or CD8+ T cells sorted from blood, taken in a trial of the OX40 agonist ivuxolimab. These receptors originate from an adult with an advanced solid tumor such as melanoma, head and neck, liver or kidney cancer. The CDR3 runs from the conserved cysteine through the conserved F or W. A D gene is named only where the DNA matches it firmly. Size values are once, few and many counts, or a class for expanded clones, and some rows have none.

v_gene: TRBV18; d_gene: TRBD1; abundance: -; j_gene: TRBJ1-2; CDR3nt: TGTGCCAGCTCACCAGAGGGACAGGGGGATGGCTACACCTTC; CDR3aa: CASSPEGQGDGYTF
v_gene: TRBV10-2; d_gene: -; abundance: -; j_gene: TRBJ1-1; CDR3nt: TGCGCCAGCAGGGGATCCCTGAACACTGAAGCTTTCTTT; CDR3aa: CASRGSLNTEAFF
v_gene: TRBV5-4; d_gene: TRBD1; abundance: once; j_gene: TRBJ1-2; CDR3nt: TGTGCCAGCAGCCCACCGGACAGGAACTATGGCTACACCTTC; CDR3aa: CASSPPDRNYGYTF
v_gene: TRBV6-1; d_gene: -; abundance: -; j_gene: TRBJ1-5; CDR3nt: TGTGCCAGCAGTGAAGAGGTTAACCCTAGCAATCAGCCCCAGCATTTT; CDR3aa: CASSEEVNPSNQPQHF
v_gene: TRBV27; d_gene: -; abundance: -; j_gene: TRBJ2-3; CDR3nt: TGTGCCAGCAGCCAAGCGTTGGGCTTAGATACGCAGTATTTT; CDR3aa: CASSQALGLDTQYF
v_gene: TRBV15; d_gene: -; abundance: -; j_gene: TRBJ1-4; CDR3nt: TGTGCCACCAGCAGAGAGGCGGTTACCAATGAAAAACTGTTTTTT; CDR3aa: CATSREAVTNEKLFF
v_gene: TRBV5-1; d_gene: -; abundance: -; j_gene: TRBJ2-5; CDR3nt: TGCGCCAGCAGCTTGAGAGGGGGTACCCTCCAAGAGACCCAGTACTTC; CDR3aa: CASSLRGGTLQETQYF
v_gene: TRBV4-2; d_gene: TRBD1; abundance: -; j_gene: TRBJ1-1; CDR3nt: TGTGCCAGCAGCCAGGATCCGGGACAGATGAACACTGAAGCTTTCTTT; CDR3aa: CASSQDPGQMNTEAFF
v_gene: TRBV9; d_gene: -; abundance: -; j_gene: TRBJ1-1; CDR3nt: TGTGCCAGCAGCCCCCGGGTGGGGGGCACTGAAGCTTTCTTT; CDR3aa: CASSPRVGGTEAFF
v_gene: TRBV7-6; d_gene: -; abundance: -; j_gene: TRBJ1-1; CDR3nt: TGTGCCAGCAGCTTAGCGACGGGAGGCACTGAAGCTTTCTTT; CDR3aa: CASSLATGGTEAFF
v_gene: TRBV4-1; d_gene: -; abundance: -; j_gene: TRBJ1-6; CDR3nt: TGCGCCAGCAGCCAAGGGGGAAGTAATTCACCCCTCCACTTT; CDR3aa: CASSQGGSNSPLHF
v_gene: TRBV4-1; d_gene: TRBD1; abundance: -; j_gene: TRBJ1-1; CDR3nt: TGCGCCAGTTTTGGACAGGCTGAAGCTTTCTTT; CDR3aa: CASFGQAEAFF
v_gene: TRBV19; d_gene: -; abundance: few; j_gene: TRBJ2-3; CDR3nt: TGTGCCAGTAGTTTCCCGGTGGGGGCAGAAGATACGCAGTATTTT; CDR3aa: CASSFPVGAEDTQYF
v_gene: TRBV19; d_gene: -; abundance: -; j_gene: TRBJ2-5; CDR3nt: TGTGCCAGTAGTAGGGGGCCTCCCAAGACCCAGTACTTC; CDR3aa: CASSRGPPKTQYF
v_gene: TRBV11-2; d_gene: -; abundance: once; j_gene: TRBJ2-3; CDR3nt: TGTGCCAGCAGCCACATACAGGGTCTCGCAGATACGCAGTATTTT; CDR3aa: CASSHIQGLADTQYF
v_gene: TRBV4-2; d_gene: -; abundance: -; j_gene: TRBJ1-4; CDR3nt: TGTGCCAGCAGCCCCCTGGGAGAAAAACTGTTTTTT; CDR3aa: CASSPLGEKLFF
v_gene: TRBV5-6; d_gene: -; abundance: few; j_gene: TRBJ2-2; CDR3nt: TGTGCCACCACGGACTCAAATCCAATAAACACCGGGGAGCTGTTTTTT; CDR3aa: CATTDSNPINTGELFF
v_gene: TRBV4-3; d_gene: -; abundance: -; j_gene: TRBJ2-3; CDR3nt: TGCGCCAGCAGCCAAGAGGATGGGGGCGCTGGGACAGATACGCAGTATTTT; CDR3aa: CASSQEDGGAGTDTQYF
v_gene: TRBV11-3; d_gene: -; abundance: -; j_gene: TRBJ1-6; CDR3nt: TGTGCCAGCAGCTTAGGTAGGGTTCTGTACTTT; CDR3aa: CASSLGRVLYF
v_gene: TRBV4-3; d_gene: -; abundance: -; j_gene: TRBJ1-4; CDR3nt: TGCGCCAGCAGCCAACTTGACAGTTTTGGGGAAAAACTGTTTTTT; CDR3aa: CASSQLDSFGEKLFF
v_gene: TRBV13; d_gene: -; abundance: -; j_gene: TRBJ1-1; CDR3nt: TGTGCCAGCAGCTTAGAACCTTCCGGTATGAGCACTGAAGCTTTCTTT; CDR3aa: CASSLEPSGMSTEAFF
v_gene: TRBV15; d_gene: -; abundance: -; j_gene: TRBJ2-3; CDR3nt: TGTGCCACCAGCAGAGAGCGGGGTTCCACAGATACGCAGTATTTT; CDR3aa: CATSRERGSTDTQYF
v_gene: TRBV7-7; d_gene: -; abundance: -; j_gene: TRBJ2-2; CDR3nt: TGTGCCAGCAGCTTAGGAAGGGGAGTCGGGGAGCTGTTTTTT; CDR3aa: CASSLGRGVGELFF
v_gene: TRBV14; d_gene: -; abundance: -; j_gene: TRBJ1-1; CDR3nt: TGTGCCAGCAGCCAAGATCTAGGGAACACTGAAGCTTTCTTT; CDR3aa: CASSQDLGNTEAFF
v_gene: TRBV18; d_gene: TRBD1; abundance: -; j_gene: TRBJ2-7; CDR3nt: TGTGCCAGCTCACCACTAGACAGGGACGAGCAGTACTTC; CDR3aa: CASSPLDRDEQYF
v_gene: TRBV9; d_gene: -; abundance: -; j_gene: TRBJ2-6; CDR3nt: TGTGCCAGCAGCGTAATGGACTACCTCTCTGGGGCCAACGTCCTGACTTTC; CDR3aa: CASSVMDYLSGANVLTF
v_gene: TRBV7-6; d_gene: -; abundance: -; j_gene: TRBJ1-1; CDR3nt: TGTGCCAGCAGCCCCTCATGGGGAGGTGGCACTGAAGCTTTCTTT; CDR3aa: CASSPSWGGGTEAFF
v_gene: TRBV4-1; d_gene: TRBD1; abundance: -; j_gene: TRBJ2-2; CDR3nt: TGCGCCAGCAGCTCCCGACAGGGATGGGACGCCGGGGAGCTGTTTTTT; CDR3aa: CASSSRQGWDAGELFF
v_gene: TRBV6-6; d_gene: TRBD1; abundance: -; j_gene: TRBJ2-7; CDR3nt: TGTGCCAGCGCGCCGGGACAGTCTAACGAGCAGTACTTC; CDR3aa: CASAPGQSNEQYF
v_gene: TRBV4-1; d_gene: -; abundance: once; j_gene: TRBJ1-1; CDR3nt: TGCGCCAGCAGCCAAGTCTACGGGGGAGTAGGGAACACTGAAGCTTTCTTT; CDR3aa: CASSQVYGGVGNTEAFF
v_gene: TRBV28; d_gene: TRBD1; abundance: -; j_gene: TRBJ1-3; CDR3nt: TGTGCCAGCAGTACGCAGACAGGGCCGGGAAACACCATATATTTT; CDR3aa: CASSTQTGPGNTIYF
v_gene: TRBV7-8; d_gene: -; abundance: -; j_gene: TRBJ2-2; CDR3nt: TGTGCCAGCAGCTTAGAGTGGACGGGGGACGGGGAGCTGTTTTTT; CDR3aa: CASSLEWTGDGELFF
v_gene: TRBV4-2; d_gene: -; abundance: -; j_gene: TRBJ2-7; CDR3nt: TGTGCCAGCAGCCAAGGAGACTCATCCTACGAGCAGTACTTC; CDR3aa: CASSQGDSSYEQYF
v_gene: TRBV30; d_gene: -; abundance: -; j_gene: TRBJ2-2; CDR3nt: TGTGCCTGGAGCGCTACAGGGTCCGCCGGGGAGCTGTTTTTT; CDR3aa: CAWSATGSAGELFF
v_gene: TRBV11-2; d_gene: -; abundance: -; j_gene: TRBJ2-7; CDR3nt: TGTGCCAGCAGCTTATTTGGACGAGGGGACTACGAGCAGTACTTC; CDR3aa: CASSLFGRGDYEQYF
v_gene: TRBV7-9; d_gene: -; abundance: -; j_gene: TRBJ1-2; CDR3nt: TGTGCCAGCAGCTTAGCACAGCACTATGGCTACACCTTC; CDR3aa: CASSLAQHYGYTF
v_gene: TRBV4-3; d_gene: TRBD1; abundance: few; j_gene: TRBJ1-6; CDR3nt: TGCGCCAGCAGCCAAGATTTCCGGACAGGCTATAATTCACCCCTCCACTTT; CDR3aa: CASSQDFRTGYNSPLHF
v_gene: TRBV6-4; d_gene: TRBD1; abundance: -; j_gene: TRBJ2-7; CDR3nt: TGTGCCAGCAGTGACTCCGGACAGGGGGCCGAGCAGTACTTC; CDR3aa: CASSDSGQGAEQYF
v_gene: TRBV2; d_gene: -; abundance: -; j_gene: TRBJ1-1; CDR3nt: TGTGCCAGCAGTGAACTAAATGTTGACACTGAAGCTTTCTTT; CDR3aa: CASSELNVDTEAFF
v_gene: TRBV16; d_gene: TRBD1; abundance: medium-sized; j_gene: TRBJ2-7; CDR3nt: TGTGCCAGCAGCCTGGGACAGGGAGACCACGAGCAGTACTTC; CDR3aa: CASSLGQGDHEQYF
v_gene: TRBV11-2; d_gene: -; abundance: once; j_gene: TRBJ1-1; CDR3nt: TGTGCCAGCAGCCCGAGGGCGGGGAGGACTGAAGCTTTCTTT; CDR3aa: CASSPRAGRTEAFF
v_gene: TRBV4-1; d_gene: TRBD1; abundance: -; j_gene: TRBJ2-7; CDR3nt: TGCGCCAGCAGTCGGGACAGGGGTCAGGGCGAGCAGTACTTC; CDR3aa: CASSRDRGQGEQYF
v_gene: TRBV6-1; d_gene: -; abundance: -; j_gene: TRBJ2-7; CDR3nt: TGTGCCAGCAGTCCTGTCGGGCTAGCGTACGAGCAGTACTTC; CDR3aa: CASSPVGLAYEQYF
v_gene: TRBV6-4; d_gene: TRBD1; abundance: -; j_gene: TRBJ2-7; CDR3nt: TGTGCCAGATCATACACAGGGGGTAACTACGAGCAGTACTTC; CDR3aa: CARSYTGGNYEQYF
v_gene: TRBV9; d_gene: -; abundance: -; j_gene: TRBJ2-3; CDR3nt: TGTGCCAGCAGCACCCGGGACTCGGGCACAGATACGCAGTATTTT; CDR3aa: CASSTRDSGTDTQYF
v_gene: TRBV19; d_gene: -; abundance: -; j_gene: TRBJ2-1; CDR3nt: TGTGCCAGTAGTATAGGCCCAGGGAACAATGAGCAGTTCTTC; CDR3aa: CASSIGPGNNEQFF
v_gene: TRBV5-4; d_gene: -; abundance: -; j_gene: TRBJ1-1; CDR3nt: TGTGCCAGCAGCTTGCTGGCCGCTGAAGCTTTCTTT; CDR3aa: CASSLLAAEAFF
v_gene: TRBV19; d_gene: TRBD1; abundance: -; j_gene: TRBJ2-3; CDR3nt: TGTGCCAGTAGTATTGGACAGGGTTGGACAGATACGCAGTATTTT; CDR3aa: CASSIGQGWTDTQYF
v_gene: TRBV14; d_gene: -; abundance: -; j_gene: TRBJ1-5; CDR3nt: TGTGCCAGCAGGCAGCCTTCGGCCAGGGGATGCAATCAGCCCCAGCATTTT; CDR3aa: CASRQPSARGCNQPQHF
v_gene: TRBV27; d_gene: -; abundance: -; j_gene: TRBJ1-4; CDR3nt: TGTGCCAGCAGCCTTATCGGAAGTAATGAAAAACTGTTTTTT; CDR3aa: CASSLIGSNEKLFF
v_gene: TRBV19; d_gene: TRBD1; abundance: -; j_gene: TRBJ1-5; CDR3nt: TGTGCCAGTAGTTGGACAGGGGGGGATCAGCCCCAGCATTTT; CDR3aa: CASSWTGGDQPQHF
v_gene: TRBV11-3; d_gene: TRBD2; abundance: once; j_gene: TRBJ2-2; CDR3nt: TGTGCCAGCAGCCCACGACGAGTAGCGGGGAACACCGGGGAGCTGTTTTTT; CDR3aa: CASSPRRVAGNTGELFF